The clone carrying this T cell receptor beta chain was found once. Its target is not known. With V trimmed by 2 bases and J by 1 base, 9 bases remained unmatched. CDR1 is LGHNT and CDR2 is FRNRAP in the germline V gene. CDR3 size: 17 residues. In the original workflow: Sequence data from immunoSEQ were junction-only and lacked quality scores; consequently, filtering differed. TCRdb's table, derived via immunoSEQ multiplex PCR, lists solely in-frame clones and lacks some. The V and J calls and clone size are taken from that table; D and trimming were inferred from the DNA. The data show about 2.1 million clones, approximately 94% seen once. Naivety among CD8 cells was defined by CD45RO negativity and positive CCR7 selection, thereby excluding terminally differentiated effector memory CD45RA+ cells. This specimen belongs to a study of shared clonotypes between healthy human individuals. Findings and limits, study-wide: Among the subsets, naive ones generally showed larger estimated richness than memory ones.

The sequencing sample was made of naive CD8+ T cells from PBMCs. This sequence joins TRBV12-5 and TRBJ2-3; the match to TRBD2 covers 7 bases. This TCR was recovered from a man between 18 and 29 years old in good health. Some clones in this sample may be carry-over from other donors' samples. The CDR3 DNA reads TGTGCTAGTGGTTTGATCTTAGCGGGTGGGGGCACAGATACGCAGTATTTT. Translating gives CASGLILAGGGTDTQYF.